One sample yielded the 20 T cell receptor beta chains listed below, sequenced in a study of cytomegalovirus exposure and HLA in healthy donors. A multiplex PCR was run with 60 Vbeta primers and 13 Jbeta primers. Using immunoSEQ multiplex PCR, the repertoire was profiled, and TCRdb retains in-frame clones only, with some absent. The sample has 100,000 to 150,000 clones, about 84% seen once. Sequenced input: PBMCs. These receptors originate from a man between 18 and 29 years old in good health and CMV-seropositive.

The gene calls are TRBV2 and TRBJ1-2; no reliable D call. Trimming cost V 9 bases and J 2 bases, with 13 bases left between them. CDR3 length equals 13 residues. Germline V CDR1 and CDR2: SNHLY, FYNNEI. The CDR3 bases are TGTGCCAGGAATGAGGGCCAAAACTATGGCTACACCTTC. It is translated as CARNEGQNYGYTF.

The J gene is TRBJ2-7, the V gene TRBV5-1, with D possibly TRBD2 on 6 matching bases. The ends were cut back, 3 bases at V and 7 bases at J, with 20 bases in the middle. Germline-derived CDR1 and CDR2 are SGHRS and YFSETQ. The CDR3 sequence is 15 residues long. CDR3: CASSSPTGLNLEQYF. CDR3 DNA sequence: TGCGCCAGCAGCTCGCCCACGGGACTGAACCTAGAGCAGTACTTC.

The rearrangement joins TRBV6-4 to TRBJ2-3, with a weak D call TRBD2 (7 bases). Germline CDR1 reads MRHNA; CDR2 reads SNTAGT. This CDR3 has 14 residues. V was cut by 5 bases and J by 2 bases, with 11 bases left in between. CDR3 nucleotide sequence: TGTGCCAGCAGTTTTGGGGGGGCCACAGATACGCAGTATTTT. Amino acids: CASSFGGATDTQYF.

The CDR3 sequence is CASSISATRDQPQHF. The CDR3 DNA sequence: TGTGCCAGTAGTATTTCAGCCACGCGGGATCAGCCCCAGCATTTT. V and J are TRBV19 and TRBJ1-5; the D is unclear. This CDR3 is built from 15 residues. The germline V and J ends were trimmed by 3 bases and 5 bases, with 14 bases remaining between them. Germline-derived CDR1 and CDR2 are LNHDA and SQIVND (reference sequence).

This sequence joins TRBV5-4 and TRBJ1-4; TRBD1 agrees at 7 bases. This CDR3 comprises 14 residues. V was pared by 3 bases and J by 4 bases, with 3 bases of the junction left unmatched. Germline V gene data show CDR1 as SGHNT and CDR2 as YYREEE (reference sequence). For the CDR3, the DNA is TGTGCCAGCAGCTCGGACAGGAATAATGAAAAACTGTTTTTT. Its translation is CASSSDRNNEKLFF.

This clone turned up a few times. The chain recombines TRBV30 with TRBJ2-1; maybe TRBD2 (5 bases). Trimming removed 1 base from V and 0 bases from J, with 16 bases in between. Per germline, CDR1 GTSNPN and CDR2 SVGIG (reference sequence). The CDR3 runs to 17 residues. The CDR3 spells CAWSGGSETSSYNEQFF. The CDR3 region has the DNA TGTGCCTGGAGTGGGGGTAGCGAAACTAGCTCCTACAATGAGCAGTTCTTC.

V and J are TRBV11-2 and TRBJ2-1, with TRBD2 as a possible D gene (6 bases). Trimming stripped 2 bases from V and 5 bases from J, with 10 bases between. This CDR3 region has 14 residues. CDR1 and CDR2 (germline): SGHAT, FQNNGV. DNA of the CDR3: TGTGCCAGCAGCTTAAGACTAGATAACAATGAGCAGTTCTTC. It codes for CASSLRLDNNEQFF.

The V and J genes are TRBV10-1 and TRBJ2-5; the match to TRBD2 covers 10 bases. The CDR3 runs 15 residues. With V trimmed by 7 bases and J by 2 bases, 7 bases remained unmatched. Germline V gives CDR1 WNHNN, CDR2 SYGVQD (reference sequence). In nucleotides, the CDR3 is TGCGCCAGCATTCAAGGACTAGCGGAACAAGAGACCCAGTACTTC. Its translation is CASIQGLAEQETQYF.

The V gene is TRBV10-3, the J gene TRBJ2-5; D is possibly TRBD1 (6 bases). The germline V gene has CDR1 ENHRY and CDR2 SYGVKD. The V end was cut by 4 bases, the J end by 11 bases, with 14 bases between. The CDR3 runs to 12 residues. The CDR3 is CAISGTVQEQYF. As DNA, the CDR3 is TGTGCCATCAGTGGGACAGTTCAGGAGCAGTACTTC.

The gene calls are TRBV18 and TRBJ1-5; D perhaps matches TRBD1 (6 bases). The germline CDR1 and CDR2 sequences are KGHSH and LQKENI. The CDR3 has 16 residues. Trimming pared 2 bases from V and 0 bases from J, leaving 11 bases between. CDR3 nucleotide sequence: TGTGCCAGCTCACCAAACAGGGTTGGTAGCAATCAGCCCCAGCATTTT. Encoded protein: CASSPNRVGSNQPQHF.

The V and J genes are TRBV29-1 and TRBJ2-2, with D perhaps TRBD1 (5 bases). Trimming left V 6 bases short and J 1 base short, with 9 bases between. Germline loops: CDR1 SQVTM, CDR2 ANQGSEA. CDR3 length equals 13 residues. The CDR3 nucleotides read TGCAGCGTACACCAGGGGAACACCGGGGAGCTGTTTTTT. Translation: CSVHQGNTGELFF.

This clone came up a few times. The chain recombines TRBV4-3 with TRBJ1-4; D ambiguous. V was cut by 0 bases and J by 5 bases, with 10 bases left in between. Germline CDR1 LGHNA, CDR2 YSLEER. The CDR3 has 15 residues. CDR3 amino acids: CASSQDYNQNEKLFF. The CDR3 nucleotides read TGCGCCAGCAGCCAAGATTACAACCAAAATGAAAAACTGTTTTTT.

The chain couples TRBV10-3 to TRBJ1-6, with 10 bases lining up with TRBD1. This CDR3 comprises 14 residues. From germline, CDR1 is ENHRY and CDR2 SYGVKD. Losses at the gene ends were 4 bases for V and 10 bases for J; bases not matched to a gene: 4. The DNA for the CDR3 is TGTGCCATCAGTGTGGAGACAGGGGGCTCACCCCTCCACTTT. Encoded protein: CAISVETGGSPLHF.

This clone was seen a handful of times. The chain uses TRBV7-2 and TRBJ1-5, with TRBD1 matching 8 bases. In germline, CDR1 is SGHTA, CDR2 FQGNSA. With 5 bases clipped from V and 7 bases from J, the junction kept 13 bases outside the gene matches. CDR3 length: 16 amino acids. CDR3 bases: TGTGCCAGCAGCACAGCCGGACAGGGAGGTCGGCAGCCCCAGCATTTT. Its protein product is CASSTAGQGGRQPQHF.

This clone was picked up one time. This chain uses TRBV13 with TRBJ1-3, with 7 bases that match TRBD1. Germline CDR1 PRHDT, CDR2 FYEKMQ (reference sequence). Trimming removed 2 bases from V and 0 bases from J; junction bases left unmatched: 13. This CDR3 has 19 residues. This CDR3 reads CASSLKVLQGKGSGNTIYF. The CDR3 DNA follows: TGTGCCAGCAGCTTAAAGGTCTTACAGGGGAAAGGCTCTGGAAACACCATATATTTT.

This clone was seen a handful of times. The genes are TRBV7-2 and TRBJ1-5; 8 nucleotides agree with TRBD1. After removal of 4 bases from V and 6 bases from J, the junction contained 2 bases not matched to a gene. The CDR3 contains 13 residues. CDR1 is SGHTA, CDR2 FQGNSA, per germline. CDR3 loop: CASSWTGSQPQHF. The CDR3 bases are TGTGCCAGCAGCTGGACAGGGAGTCAGCCCCAGCATTTT.

The chain joins TRBV2 to TRBJ2-3, with 9 bases aligning to TRBD2. In germline, CDR1 is SNHLY, CDR2 FYNNEI. The CDR3 runs to 15 residues. V trimming: 1 base; J trimming: 5 bases; junction bases outside the gene matches: 4. The CDR3 spells CASSEEAGGLDTQYF. In nucleotides, the CDR3 is TGTGCCAGCAGTGAAGAAGCGGGGGGCCTAGATACGCAGTATTTT.

The J gene is TRBJ1-1, the V gene TRBV19; 7 bases align to TRBD1. Germline V gene sequence: CDR1 LNHDA, CDR2 SQIVND (reference sequence). The CDR3 length is 14 residues. With V trimmed by 3 bases and J by 0 bases, 1 base remained unmatched. The CDR3 protein is CASSIRGVNTEAFF. The CDR3 DNA reads as TGTGCCAGTAGTATCAGGGGGGTGAACACTGAAGCTTTCTTT.

This clone appeared once. One junction end disagrees with the germline gene, perhaps due to a read error. The CDR3 DNA reads TGTGCCAGCAGCCTCAACCCCACTAGTACCGTCAATGAGCAGCTCTTC. Protein: CASSLNPTSTVNEQLF. The genes are TRBV6-4 and TRBJ2-1; possible D gene TRBD2, 5 bases. Germline V gene data show CDR1 as MRHNA and CDR2 as SNTAGT. The CDR3 is 16 residues long.

The V and J genes are TRBV6-1 and TRBJ1-1; D is ambiguous. The CDR3 is 11 amino acids. V lost 5 bases and J lost 5, with 6 bases in between. Per the germline V gene, CDR1 is MNHNS and CDR2 is SASEGT. Here the CDR3 reads CASSRGTEAFF. The CDR3 nucleotides are TGTGCCAGCAGTCGGGGTACTGAAGCTTTCTTT.